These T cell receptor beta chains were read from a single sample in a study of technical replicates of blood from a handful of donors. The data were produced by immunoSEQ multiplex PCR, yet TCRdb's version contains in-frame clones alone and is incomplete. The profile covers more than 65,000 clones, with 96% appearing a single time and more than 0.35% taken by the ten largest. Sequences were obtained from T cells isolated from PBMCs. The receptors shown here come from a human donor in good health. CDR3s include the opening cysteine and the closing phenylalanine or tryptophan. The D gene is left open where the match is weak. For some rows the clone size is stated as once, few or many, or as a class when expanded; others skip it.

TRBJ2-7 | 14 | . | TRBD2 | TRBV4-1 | TGCGCCAGCAGCCTTTCAGCGGGGGCCTACGAGCAGTACTTC | CASSLSAGAYEQYF
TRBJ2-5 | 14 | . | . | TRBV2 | TGTGCCAGCAGTGTGGGGCCCAGGGAAGAGACCCAGTACTTC | CASSVGPREETQYF
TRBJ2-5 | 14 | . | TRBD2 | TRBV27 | TGTGCCAGCAGTTCCCTGACTAGCACGGGGACCCAGTACTTC | CASSSLTSTGTQYF
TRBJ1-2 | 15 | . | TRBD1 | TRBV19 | TGTGCCAGTAGTATCCTCGTGAGGGGACAGGGGGGCTACACCTTC | CASSILVRGQGGYTF
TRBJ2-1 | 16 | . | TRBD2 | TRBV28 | TGTGCCAGCAGTTTATGGGACACCCGCGGGGGAAGGGAGCAGTTCTTC | CASSLWDTRGGREQFF
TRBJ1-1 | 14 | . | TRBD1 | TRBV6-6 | TGTGCCAGCAGTGCGGACAGGGCGGAAACTGAAGCTTTCTTT | CASSADRAETEAFF
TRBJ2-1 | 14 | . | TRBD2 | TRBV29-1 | TGCAGCGGTGCCGGGACTAGCGGGAGCGGTGAGCAGTTCTTC | CSGAGTSGSGEQFF
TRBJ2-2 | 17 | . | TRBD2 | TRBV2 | TGTGCCAGCAGTGAAACATTAGCGGGAGTAGCCACCGGGGAGCTGTTTTTT | CASSETLAGVATGELFF
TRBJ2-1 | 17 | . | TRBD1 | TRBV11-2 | TGTGCCAGCAGCTTAGGCCGACAGGGGGCTTCCTACAATGAGCAGTTCTTC | CASSLGRQGASYNEQFF
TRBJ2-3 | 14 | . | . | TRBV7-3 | TGTGCCAGCAGCTTAAAGAGGGAGACAGATACGCAGTATTTT | CASSLKRETDTQYF
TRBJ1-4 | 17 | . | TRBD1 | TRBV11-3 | TGTGCCAGCAGCTTGCAGACAGGGGGCGGTCAGGGTGAAAAACTGTTTTTT | CASSLQTGGGQGEKLFF
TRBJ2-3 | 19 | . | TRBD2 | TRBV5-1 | TGCGCCAGCAGCTGGGGACTAGCGGGAGTCCTAGTTAGCACAGATACGCAGTATTTT | CASSWGLAGVLVSTDTQYF
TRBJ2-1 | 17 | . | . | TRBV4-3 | TGCGCCAGCAGCCAAGAACGGGTGATGGTCGGGGGCAATGAGCAGTTCTTC | CASSQERVMVGGNEQFF
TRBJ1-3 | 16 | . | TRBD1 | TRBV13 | TGTGCCAGCAGCTCGGTGGGACAGCTCTCTGGAAACACCATATATTTT | CASSSVGQLSGNTIYF
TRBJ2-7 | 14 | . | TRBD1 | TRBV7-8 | TGTGCCAGCAGCTTACGGGACAGGTTCTACGAGCAGTACTTC | CASSLRDRFYEQYF
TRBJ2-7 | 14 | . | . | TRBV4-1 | TGCGCCAGCAGCCAATTCCTAGTATCCTACGAGCAGTACTTC | CASSQFLVSYEQYF
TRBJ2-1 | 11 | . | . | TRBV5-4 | TGTGCCAGCAGCTTGGCGGGTGAGCAGTTCTTC | CASSLAGEQFF
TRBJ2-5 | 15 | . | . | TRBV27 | TGTGCCAGCAGTTTAGCGGGAGCTAGGGGGGAGACCCAGTACTTC | CASSLAGARGETQYF
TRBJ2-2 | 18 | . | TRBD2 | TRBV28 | TGTGCCAGCAGTCTGCGGACTAGCGGGAGGGCCTACACCGGGGAGCTGTTTTTT | CASSLRTSGRAYTGELFF
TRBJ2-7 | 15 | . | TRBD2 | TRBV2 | TGTGCCAGCAGAGCCGGGACTAGCAACGTCTACGAGCAGTACTTC | CASRAGTSNVYEQYF
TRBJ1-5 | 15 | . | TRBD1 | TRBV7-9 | TGTGCCAGCAGCGCAGACAGGGGTTCCGGTCAGCCCCAGCATTTT | CASSADRGSGQPQHF
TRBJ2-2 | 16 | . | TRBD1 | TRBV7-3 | TGTGCCAGCAGCTACGGGACAGGGGGCGCCGGCGGGGAGCTGTTTTTT | CASSYGTGGAGGELFF
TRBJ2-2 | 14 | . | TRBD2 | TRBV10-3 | TGTGCCACCTTTAGCGGGAGGAGAACCGGGGAGCTGTTTTTT | CATFSGRRTGELFF
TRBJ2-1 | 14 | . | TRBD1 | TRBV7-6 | TGTGCCAGCAGCTTAGGAGCAGGGGGCATTGAGCAGTTCTTC | CASSLGAGGIEQFF
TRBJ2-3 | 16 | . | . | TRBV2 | TGTGCCAGCAGTGAGTGGGGGGTACTTAGCACAGATACGCAGTATTTT | CASSEWGVLSTDTQYF
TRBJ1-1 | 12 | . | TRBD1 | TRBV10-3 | TGTGCCAGTGCCAGGGGGGACACTGAAGCTTTCTTT | CASARGDTEAFF
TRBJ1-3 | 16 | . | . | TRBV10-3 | TGTGCCATCAGTGAGGTTAGTGGGAGGAGAGGAAACACCATATATTTT | CAISEVSGRRGNTIYF
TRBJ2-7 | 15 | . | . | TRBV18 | TGTGCCAGCTCACCACCGACACTCGGTGGGTACGAGCAGTACTTC | CASSPPTLGGYEQYF
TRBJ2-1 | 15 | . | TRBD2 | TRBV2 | TGTGCCAGCGACATCCCGGGACTAGCGGGAGTACCGCAGTTCTTC | CASDIPGLAGVPQFF
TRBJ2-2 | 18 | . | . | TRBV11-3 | TGTGCCAGCAGCACCCTCGACCGACTCATCCACCCTACCGGGGAGCTGTTTTTT | CASSTLDRLIHPTGELFF
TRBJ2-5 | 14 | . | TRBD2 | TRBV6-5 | TGTGCCAGCAGCCCCGGACTAGGGGAAGAGACCCAGTACTTC | CASSPGLGEETQYF
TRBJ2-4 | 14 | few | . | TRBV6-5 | TGTGCCAGCAGTTACCGGGACACGGGTAGGATTCAGTACTTC | CASSYRDTGRIQYF
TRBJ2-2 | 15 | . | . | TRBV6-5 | TGTGCGACTTCAGGGGGGATCTCGAACACCGGGGAGCTGTTTTTT | CATSGGISNTGELFF